This is a list of T cell receptor beta chains from one sample in a study of blood T cell repertoires in COVID-19. The table came from immunoSEQ multiplex PCR; TCRdb's copy has only in-frame clones and leaves some out. The profile covers 15,000 to 20,000 clones, with almost 90% appearing a single time and approximately 2.6% taken by the ten largest. The sequencing input was peripheral blood. Receptors were obtained from a human donor in a cohort sampled during active COVID-19. Each CDR3 is given with its conserved first and last residue. Each record gives: V gene, D gene, J gene, clone size, CDR3 protein, CDR3 DNA. D genes are given only for firm matches. Size values are once, few and many counts, or a class for expanded clones, and some rows have none.

v_gene: TRBV19; d_gene: .; j_gene: TRBJ2-7; abundance: .; CDR3aa: CASSLDYSYEQYF; CDR3nt: TGTGCCAGTAGTTTGGACTATAGCTACGAGCAGTACTTC
v_gene: TRBV10-3; d_gene: TRBD2; j_gene: TRBJ2-3; abundance: .; CDR3aa: CAIRDPGGADTQYF; CDR3nt: TGTGCCATCCGAGATCCGGGGGGGGCAGATACGCAGTATTTT
v_gene: TRBV12-3/TRBV12-4; d_gene: .; j_gene: TRBJ2-7; abundance: .; CDR3aa: CASRSQGYEQYF; CDR3nt: TGTGCCAGCAGAAGCCAGGGGTACGAGCAGTACTTC
v_gene: TRBV5-6; d_gene: .; j_gene: TRBJ2-7; abundance: .; CDR3aa: CASRQAEVPYEQYF; CDR3nt: TGTGCCAGCAGACAGGCAGAAGTTCCCTACGAGCAGTACTTC
v_gene: TRBV18; d_gene: TRBD1; j_gene: TRBJ2-1; abundance: few; CDR3aa: CASSLGQGGLYNEQFF; CDR3nt: TGTGCCAGCTCACTTGGACAGGGAGGATTATACAATGAGCAGTTCTTC
v_gene: TRBV5-6; d_gene: TRBD1; j_gene: TRBJ1-6; abundance: .; CDR3aa: CASSPGTGVDRSSPLHF; CDR3nt: TGTGCCAGCAGCCCTGGGACAGGGGTTGATCGGAGTTCACCCCTCCACTTT
v_gene: TRBV15; d_gene: TRBD1; j_gene: TRBJ1-4; abundance: .; CDR3aa: CATSRGGQGGEKLFF; CDR3nt: TGTGCCACCAGCAGAGGAGGACAGGGAGGTGAAAAACTGTTTTTT
v_gene: TRBV5-1; d_gene: TRBD1; j_gene: TRBJ1-6; abundance: .; CDR3aa: CASSLAPGQGGAAPLHF; CDR3nt: TGCGCCAGCAGCTTGGCACCGGGACAGGGGGGAGCGGCACCCCTCCACTTT
v_gene: TRBV9; d_gene: .; j_gene: TRBJ1-6; abundance: .; CDR3aa: CASSVLPDPRGSPLHF; CDR3nt: TGTGCCAGCAGCGTCCTACCTGACCCTCGGGGTTCACCCCTCCACTTT
v_gene: TRBV2; d_gene: .; j_gene: TRBJ2-6; abundance: .; CDR3aa: CASYRTNPREANVLTF; CDR3nt: TGTGCCAGCTACAGAACTAATCCCAGGGAGGCCAACGTCCTGACTTTC
v_gene: TRBV9; d_gene: .; j_gene: TRBJ2-2; abundance: few; CDR3aa: CASSPSQGSGELFF; CDR3nt: TGTGCCAGCAGCCCTAGTCAGGGTTCCGGGGAGCTGTTTTTT
v_gene: TRBV7-9; d_gene: TRBD1; j_gene: TRBJ2-3; abundance: .; CDR3aa: CASSSGQEDTQYF; CDR3nt: TGTGCCAGCAGCTCCGGACAGGAGGATACGCAGTATTTT
v_gene: TRBV4-1; d_gene: .; j_gene: TRBJ2-7; abundance: .; CDR3aa: CASSHQEGVSYEQYF; CDR3nt: TGCGCCAGCAGCCACCAGGAGGGTGTTTCCTACGAGCAGTACTTC
v_gene: TRBV19; d_gene: TRBD1; j_gene: TRBJ2-4; abundance: .; CDR3aa: CASSIVQGASDIQYF; CDR3nt: TGTGCCAGTAGTATAGTCCAGGGGGCGTCTGACATTCAGTACTTC
v_gene: TRBV28; d_gene: TRBD1; j_gene: TRBJ2-5; abundance: .; CDR3aa: CASNTRGQDTGETQYF; CDR3nt: TGTGCCAGCAATACAAGGGGACAGGACACAGGGGAGACCCAGTACTTC
v_gene: TRBV7-3; d_gene: TRBD2; j_gene: TRBJ2-3; abundance: .; CDR3aa: CASSRLAGAGDTQYF; CDR3nt: TGTGCCAGCAGCCGACTAGCGGGAGCCGGGGATACGCAGTATTTT
v_gene: TRBV4-1; d_gene: .; j_gene: TRBJ1-1; abundance: .; CDR3aa: CASSLPAGYTEAFF; CDR3nt: TGCGCCAGCAGCCTACCTGCAGGGTACACTGAAGCTTTCTTT
v_gene: TRBV4-1; d_gene: TRBD1; j_gene: TRBJ2-1; abundance: .; CDR3aa: CASSDLGQNYNEQFF; CDR3nt: TGCGCCAGCAGCGATCTGGGACAGAACTACAATGAGCAGTTCTTC
v_gene: TRBV6-1; d_gene: .; j_gene: TRBJ2-7; abundance: .; CDR3aa: CASSGGWTDYSYEQYF; CDR3nt: TGTGCCAGCAGTGGAGGATGGACAGATTATTCCTACGAGCAGTACTTC
v_gene: TRBV7-2; d_gene: .; j_gene: TRBJ2-7; abundance: few; CDR3aa: CASSTFYEQYF; CDR3nt: TGTGCCAGCAGCACTTTCTACGAGCAGTACTTC
v_gene: TRBV7-8; d_gene: .; j_gene: TRBJ1-2; abundance: once; CDR3aa: CASRTGVGYTF; CDR3nt: TGTGCCAGCAGGACGGGGGTCGGCTACACCTTC
v_gene: TRBV2; d_gene: .; j_gene: TRBJ2-2; abundance: .; CDR3aa: CASRGPTTGELFF; CDR3nt: TGTGCCAGCAGGGGCCCAACCACCGGGGAGCTGTTTTTT
v_gene: TRBV1; d_gene: .; j_gene: TRBJ2-3; abundance: .; CDR3aa: CTSSPSPFGTSGGAVTDTQYF; CDR3nt: TGCACCAGCAGCCCCTCACCATTTGGGACTAGCGGGGGGGCCGTCACAGATACGCAGTATTTT
v_gene: TRBV11-3; d_gene: .; j_gene: TRBJ2-7; abundance: once; CDR3aa: CASSLGQAPIYEQYF; CDR3nt: TGTGCCAGCAGCTTAGGGCAGGCCCCCATCTACGAGCAGTACTTC
v_gene: TRBV5-4; d_gene: .; j_gene: TRBJ2-7; abundance: .; CDR3aa: CASSRGTERFYEQYF; CDR3nt: TGTGCCAGCAGCCGGGGGACAGAACGGTTCTACGAGCAGTACTTC
v_gene: TRBV27; d_gene: TRBD2; j_gene: TRBJ2-1; abundance: .; CDR3aa: CASSLLAGAYYNEQFF; CDR3nt: TGTGCCAGCAGTTTGCTAGCGGGGGCATATTACAATGAGCAGTTCTTC
v_gene: TRBV10-3; d_gene: TRBD2; j_gene: TRBJ2-1; abundance: .; CDR3aa: CAISESGSASGNYNEQFF; CDR3nt: TGTGCCATCAGTGAGTCGGGTAGTGCTAGCGGGAATTACAATGAGCAGTTCTTC
v_gene: TRBV11-3; d_gene: TRBD1; j_gene: TRBJ1-6; abundance: .; CDR3aa: CASSPGQNSYNSPLHF; CDR3nt: TGTGCCAGCAGCCCGGGACAGAACTCCTATAATTCACCCCTCCACTTT
v_gene: TRBV19; d_gene: .; j_gene: TRBJ2-3; abundance: .; CDR3aa: CASSMGAGLADTQYF; CDR3nt: TGTGCCAGTAGTATGGGAGCTGGGCTTGCAGATACGCAGTATTTT
v_gene: TRBV27; d_gene: TRBD2; j_gene: TRBJ2-5; abundance: .; CDR3aa: CASSLLSGGFKETQYF; CDR3nt: TGTGCCAGCAGTTTATTAAGCGGGGGCTTCAAAGAGACCCAGTACTTC
v_gene: TRBV11-3; d_gene: .; j_gene: TRBJ2-7; abundance: .; CDR3aa: CASSLPTAPYEQYF; CDR3nt: TGTGCCAGCAGCCTGCCGACAGCCCCCTACGAGCAGTACTTC